Shown below are 2 T cell receptor beta chains from a single sample sequenced in a study of OX40 agonist ivuxolimab in advanced cancers. TCRdb keeps only in-frame clones here, not all; method: immunoSEQ multiplex PCR. The sample lists 65,000 to 95,000 clones; approximately 84% were seen once. Specimen: CD4+ or CD8+ T cells sorted from blood, collected in a trial of the OX40 agonist ivuxolimab. The receptors shown here come from an adult with an advanced solid tumor such as melanoma, head and neck, liver or kidney cancer.

The table lists this clone with a few counts. At the DNA level, this CDR3 is encoded by other sequences in the same sample as well. The CDR3 nucleotides are TGTGCCAGCAGCTTAGTGGCGGGAGGGGAAAAACTGTTTTTT. Its protein is CASSLVAGGEKLFF. J is TRBJ1-4 and V is TRBV7-2; no clear D. V gave up 1 base and J gave up 8 bases, with 11 bases separating them. There are 14 residues in the CDR3. CDR1 and CDR2 from the germline V gene are SGHTA and FQGNSA.

The gene calls are TRBV19 and TRBJ1-5, with D possibly TRBD1 on 6 matching bases. The germline V gene encodes CDR1 LNHDA and CDR2 SQIVND (reference sequence). CDR3 length equals 15 residues. Trimming left V 4 bases short and J 5 bases short, with 15 bases between. The DNA for the CDR3 is TGTGCCAGTAGTAGGAGGGAACCAGGGGATCAGCCCCAGCATTTT. The encoded protein is CASSRREPGDQPQHF. The variable domain in full, completed from reference TRBV19 and TRBJ1-5, reads DGGITQSPKYLFRKEGQNVTLSCEQNLNHDAMYWYRQDPGQGLRLIYYSQIVNDFQKGDIAEGYSVSREKKESFPLTVTSAQKNPTAFYLCASSRREPGDQPQHFGDGTRLSIL.